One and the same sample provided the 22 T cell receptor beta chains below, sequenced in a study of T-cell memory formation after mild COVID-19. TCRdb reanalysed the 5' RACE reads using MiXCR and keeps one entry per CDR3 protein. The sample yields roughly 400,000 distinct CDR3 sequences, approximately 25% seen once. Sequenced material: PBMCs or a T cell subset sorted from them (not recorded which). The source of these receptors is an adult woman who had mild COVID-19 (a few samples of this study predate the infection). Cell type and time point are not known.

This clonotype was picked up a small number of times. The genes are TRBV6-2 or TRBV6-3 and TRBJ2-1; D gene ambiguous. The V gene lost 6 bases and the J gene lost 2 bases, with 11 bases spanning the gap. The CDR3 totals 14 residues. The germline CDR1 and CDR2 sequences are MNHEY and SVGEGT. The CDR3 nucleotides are TGTGCCAGCAGCCTGACCGACCCCTACAATGAGCAGTTCTTC. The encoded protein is CASSLTDPYNEQFF.

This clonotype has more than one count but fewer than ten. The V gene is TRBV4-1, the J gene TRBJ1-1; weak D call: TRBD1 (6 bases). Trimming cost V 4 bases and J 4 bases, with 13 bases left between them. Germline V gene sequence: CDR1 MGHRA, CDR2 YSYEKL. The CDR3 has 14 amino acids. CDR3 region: CASSPTGWGTEAFF. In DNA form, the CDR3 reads TGCGCCAGCAGCCCTACAGGGTGGGGCACTGAAGCTTTCTTT.

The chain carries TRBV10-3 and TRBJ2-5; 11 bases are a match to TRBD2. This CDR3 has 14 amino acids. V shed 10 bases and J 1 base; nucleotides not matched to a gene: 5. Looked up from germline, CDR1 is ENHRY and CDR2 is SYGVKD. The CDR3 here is CATRLAGSQETQYF. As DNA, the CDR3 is TGTGCCACCCGACTAGCGGGGAGCCAAGAGACCCAGTACTTC.

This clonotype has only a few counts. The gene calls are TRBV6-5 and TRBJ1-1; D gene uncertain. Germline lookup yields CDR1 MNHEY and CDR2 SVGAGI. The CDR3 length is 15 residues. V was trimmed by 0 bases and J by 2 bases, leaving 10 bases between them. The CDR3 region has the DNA TGTGCCAGCAGTTACTCGAAGCGGGGTAACACTGAAGCTTTCTTT. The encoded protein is CASSYSKRGNTEAFF.

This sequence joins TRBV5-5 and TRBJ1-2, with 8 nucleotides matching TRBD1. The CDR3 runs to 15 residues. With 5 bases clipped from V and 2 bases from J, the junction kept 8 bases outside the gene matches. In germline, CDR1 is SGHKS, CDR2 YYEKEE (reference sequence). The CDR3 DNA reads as TGTGCCAGCAGGTCCGGGACAGGTGCCAACTATGGCTACACCTTC. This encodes CASRSGTGANYGYTF.

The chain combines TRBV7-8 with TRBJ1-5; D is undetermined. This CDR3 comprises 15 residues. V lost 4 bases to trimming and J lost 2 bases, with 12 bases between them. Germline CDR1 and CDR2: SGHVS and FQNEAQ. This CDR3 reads CASSSTGLRNQPQHF. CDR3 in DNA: TGTGCCAGCAGCTCTACGGGGTTGCGCAATCAGCCCCAGCATTTT.

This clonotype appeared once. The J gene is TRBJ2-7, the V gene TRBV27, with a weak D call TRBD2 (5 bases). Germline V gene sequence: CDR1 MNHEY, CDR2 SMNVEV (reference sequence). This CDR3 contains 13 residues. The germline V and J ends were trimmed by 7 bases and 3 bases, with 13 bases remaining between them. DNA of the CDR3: TGTGCCAGCACGACAAGGGAGCACTACGAGCAGTACTTC. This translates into CASTTREHYEQYF.

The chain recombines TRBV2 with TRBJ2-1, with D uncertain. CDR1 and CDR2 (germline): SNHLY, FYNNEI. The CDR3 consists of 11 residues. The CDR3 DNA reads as TGTGCGACCACGCGGCGGAGTGAGCAGTTCTTC. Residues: CATTRRSEQFF.

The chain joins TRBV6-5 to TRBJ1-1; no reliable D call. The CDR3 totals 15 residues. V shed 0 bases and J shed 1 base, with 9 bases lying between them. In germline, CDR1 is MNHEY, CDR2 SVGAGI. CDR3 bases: TGTGCCAGCAGTTACTCCGGTACACCGAACACTGAAGCTTTCTTT. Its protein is CASSYSGTPNTEAFF.

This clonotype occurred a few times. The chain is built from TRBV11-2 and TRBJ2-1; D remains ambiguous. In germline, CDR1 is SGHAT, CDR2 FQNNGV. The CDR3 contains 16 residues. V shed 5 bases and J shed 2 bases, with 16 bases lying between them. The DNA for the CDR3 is TGTGCCAGCAGCAGAATAGGGCGGACGGCCTACAATGAGCAGTTCTTC. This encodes CASSRIGRTAYNEQFF.

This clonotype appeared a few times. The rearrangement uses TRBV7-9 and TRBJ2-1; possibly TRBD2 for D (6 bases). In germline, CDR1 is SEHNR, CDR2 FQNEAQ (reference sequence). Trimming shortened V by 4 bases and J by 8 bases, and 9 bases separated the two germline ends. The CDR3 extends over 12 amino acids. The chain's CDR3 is CASSWERDEQFF. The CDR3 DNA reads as TGTGCCAGCAGCTGGGAGCGGGATGAGCAGTTCTTC. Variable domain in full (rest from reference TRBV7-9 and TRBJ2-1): DTGVSQNPRHKITKRGQNVTFRCDPISEHNRLYWYRQTLGQGPEFLTYFQNEAQLEKSRLLSDRFSAERPKGSFSTLEIQRTEQGDSAMYLCASSWERDEQFFGPGTRLTVL.

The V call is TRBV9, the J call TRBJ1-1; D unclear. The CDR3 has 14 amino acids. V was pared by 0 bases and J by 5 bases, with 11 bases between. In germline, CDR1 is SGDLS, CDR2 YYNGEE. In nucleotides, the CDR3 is TGTGCCAGCAGCGTAGATGGACTTTGGACTGAAGCTTTCTTT. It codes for CASSVDGLWTEAFF.

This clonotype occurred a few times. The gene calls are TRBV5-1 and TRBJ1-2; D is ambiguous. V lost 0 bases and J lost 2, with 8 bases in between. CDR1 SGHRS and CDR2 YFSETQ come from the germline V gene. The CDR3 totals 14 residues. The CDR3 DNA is TGCGCCAGCAGCTTGGAAGCGGTCAACTATGGCTACACCTTC. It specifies CASSLEAVNYGYTF.

The CDR3 protein is CASSRTYRGPHGYTF. In nucleotides, the CDR3 is TGTGCCAGTAGTAGGACCTACAGGGGACCCCATGGCTACACCTTC. J is TRBJ1-2 and V is TRBV19; TRBD1 agrees at 7 bases. The CDR3 extends over 15 amino acids. Germline lookup yields CDR1 LNHDA and CDR2 SQIVND (reference sequence). The V gene end was trimmed by 4 bases and the J gene end by 6 bases; junction bases not matched to a gene: 11.

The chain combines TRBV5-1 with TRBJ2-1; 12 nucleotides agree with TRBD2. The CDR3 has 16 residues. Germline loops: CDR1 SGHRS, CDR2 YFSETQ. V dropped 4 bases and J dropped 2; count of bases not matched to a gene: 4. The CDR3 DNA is TGCGCCAGCAGCCCGACTAGCGGGAGTACCTACAATGAGCAGTTCTTC. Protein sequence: CASSPTSGSTYNEQFF. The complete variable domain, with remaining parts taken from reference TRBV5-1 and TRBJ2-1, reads KAGVTQTPRYLIKTRGQQVTLSCSPISGHRSVSWYQQTPGQGLQFLFEYFSETQRNKGNFPGRFSGRQFSNSRSEMNVSTLELGDSALYLCASSPTSGSTYNEQFFGPGTRLTVL.

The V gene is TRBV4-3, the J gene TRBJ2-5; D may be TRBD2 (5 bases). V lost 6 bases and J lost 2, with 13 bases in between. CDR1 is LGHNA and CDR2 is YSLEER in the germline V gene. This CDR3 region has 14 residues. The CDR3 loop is CASRVIAKQETQYF. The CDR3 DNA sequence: TGCGCCAGCAGGGTGATAGCGAAACAAGAGACCCAGTACTTC.

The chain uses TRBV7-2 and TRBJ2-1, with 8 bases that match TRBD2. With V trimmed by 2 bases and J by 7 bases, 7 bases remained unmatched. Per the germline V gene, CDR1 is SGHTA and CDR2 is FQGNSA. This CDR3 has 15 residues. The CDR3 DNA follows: TGTGCCAGCAGCTTATATCTAGCGGGTAGGAATGAGCAGTTCTTC. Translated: CASSLYLAGRNEQFF.

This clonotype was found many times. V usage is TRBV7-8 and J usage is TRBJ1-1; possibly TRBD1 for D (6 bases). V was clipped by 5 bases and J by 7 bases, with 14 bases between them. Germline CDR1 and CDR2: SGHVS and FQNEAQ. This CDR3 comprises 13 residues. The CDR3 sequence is CASSHGTFVEAFF. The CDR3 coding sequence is TGTGCCAGCAGCCACGGGACATTCGTTGAAGCTTTCTTT.

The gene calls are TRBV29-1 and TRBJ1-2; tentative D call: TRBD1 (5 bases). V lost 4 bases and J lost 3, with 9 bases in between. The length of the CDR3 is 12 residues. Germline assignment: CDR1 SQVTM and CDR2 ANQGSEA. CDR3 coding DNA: TGCAGCGTTGTAGGGGTTGACTATGGCTACACCTTC. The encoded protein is CSVVGVDYGYTF. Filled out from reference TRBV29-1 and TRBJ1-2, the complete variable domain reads SAVISQKPSRDICQRGTSLTIQCQVDSQVTMMFWYRQQPGQSLTLIATANQGSEATYESGFVIDKFPISRPNLTFSTLTVSNMSPEDSSIYLCSVVGVDYGYTFGSGTRLTVV.

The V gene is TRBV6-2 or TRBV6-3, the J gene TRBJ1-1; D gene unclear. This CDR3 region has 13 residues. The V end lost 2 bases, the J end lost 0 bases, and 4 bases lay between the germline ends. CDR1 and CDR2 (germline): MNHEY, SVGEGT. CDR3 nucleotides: TGTGCCAGCAGTTACCTTCTGAACACTGAAGCTTTCTTT. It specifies CASSYLLNTEAFF.

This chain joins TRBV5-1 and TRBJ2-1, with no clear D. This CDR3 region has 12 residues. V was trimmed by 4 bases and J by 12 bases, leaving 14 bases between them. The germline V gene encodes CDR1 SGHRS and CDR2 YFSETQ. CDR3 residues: CASSLDRGRQFF. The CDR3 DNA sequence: TGCGCCAGCAGCCTGGACCGAGGAAGGCAGTTCTTC.

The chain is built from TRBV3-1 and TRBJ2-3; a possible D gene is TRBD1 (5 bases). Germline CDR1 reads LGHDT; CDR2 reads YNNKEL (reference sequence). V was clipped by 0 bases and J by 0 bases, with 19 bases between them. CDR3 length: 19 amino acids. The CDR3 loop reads CASSQDGAWGFASTDTQYF. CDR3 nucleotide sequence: TGTGCCAGCAGCCAAGATGGAGCATGGGGCTTCGCTAGCACAGATACGCAGTATTTT.